This T cell receptor (beta chain) stems from a study of technical replicates of blood from a few donors. The CDR3 extends over 15 amino acids. Trimming shortened V by 2 bases and J by 4 bases, and 14 bases separated the two germline ends. The germline V gene has CDR1 MNHEY and CDR2 SVGAGI. Repertoires were generated with immunoSEQ multiplex PCR, while TCRdb's copy carries only in-frame clones and drops some. The data show about 68,000 clones, nearly 98% seen once. Sequenced input: T cells isolated from PBMCs. The source is a human donor in good health. The chain is built from TRBV6-5 and TRBJ1-2, with D possibly matching TRBD1 (6 bases). CDR3 residues: CASSYPSGGGYGYTF. The CDR3, as DNA: TGTGCCAGCAGTTACCCCAGTGGGGGCGGCTATGGCTACACCTTC.